Presented here are 29 T cell receptor beta chains from one specimen sequenced in a study of T cell responses to AZD1222 COVID-19 vaccine. Profiled with immunoSEQ multiplex PCR; TCRdb holds only in-frame clones, not every one. The data contain about 140,000 clones, 80% to 95% of them seen just once; the ten biggest clones take up about 5.5%. The sequencing used peripheral blood, collected on day 0 of AZD1222 vaccination. The receptors come from an adult in good health.

This sequence joins TRBV28 and TRBJ1-4, with D unresolved. The CDR3 consists of 16 residues. Per germline, CDR1 MDHEN and CDR2 SYDVKM. V lost 7 bases and J 2 bases, leaving 17 bases between the germline ends. The CDR3 nucleotides read TGTGCCAGCACCTCTAGCTGGGTTATGACTAATGAAAAACTGTTTTTT. It translates to CASTSSWVMTNEKLFF.

The CDR3 protein is CASSRGQKSYEQYF. CDR3 sequence (DNA): TGCGCCAGCAGTCGGGGACAAAAGTCCTACGAGCAGTACTTC. The genes are TRBV23-1 and TRBJ2-7; D might be TRBD1 (6 bases). TRBV23-1 is classed as an ORF, of uncertain function. CDR3 length: 14 residues. The V end was cut by 4 bases, the J end by 1 base, with 11 bases between.

The chain employs TRBV15 and TRBJ2-7; TRBD2 might be the D (6 bases). Germline values: CDR1 LNHNV, CDR2 YYDKDF (reference sequence). V lost 1 base to trimming and J lost 3 bases, with 16 bases between them. The CDR3 totals 16 residues. The CDR3 DNA reads TGTGCCACCAGCAGAGGACGGGAGTGGGAGTACTACGAGCAGTACTTC. Translation: CATSRGREWEYYEQYF.

The chain joins TRBV4-1 to TRBJ2-2; D gene ambiguous. V dropped 8 bases and J dropped 4 bases, with 8 bases sitting between them. CDR1 MGHRA and CDR2 YSYEKL come from the germline V gene. The CDR3 spans 12 residues. Here the CDR3 reads CASPSVTGELFF. The CDR3 region has the DNA TGCGCCAGCCCCTCGGTCACCGGGGAGCTGTTTTTT.

The rearrangement joins TRBV7-2 to TRBJ1-1; D uncertain. From germline, CDR1 is SGHTA and CDR2 FQGNSA. Trimming left V 3 bases short and J 0 bases short, with 5 bases between. This CDR3 is 13 amino acids long. The CDR3 reads CASSFSLNTEAFF. In DNA form, the CDR3 reads TGTGCCAGCAGCTTTTCGCTGAACACTGAAGCTTTCTTT.

This chain uses TRBV2 with TRBJ1-1; TRBD1 matches 7 bases. There are 14 residues in the CDR3. V shed 4 bases and J 0 bases; nucleotides not matched to a gene: 2. In germline, CDR1 is SNHLY, CDR2 FYNNEI. CDR3 nucleotide sequence: TGTGCCAGCAGTGTACAGGGGATGAACACTGAAGCTTTCTTT. Its protein product is CASSVQGMNTEAFF.

The V and J genes are TRBV25-1 and TRBJ1-4; TRBD1 is a possible D gene (6 bases). Trimming stripped 5 bases from V and 7 bases from J, with 14 bases between. The CDR3 loop spans 14 amino acids. Per germline, CDR1 MGHDK and CDR2 SYGVNS. DNA for the CDR3: TGTGCCAGCAGTACACAGGGTATGGGTGAAAAACTGTTTTTT. As protein: CASSTQGMGEKLFF.

This clone was counted only a few times. The rearrangement links TRBV5-5 to TRBJ2-5; TRBD2 might be the D (6 bases). The CDR3 is 14 amino acids. Germline values: CDR1 SGHKS, CDR2 YYEKEE (reference sequence). V gave up 4 bases and J gave up 1 base, with 11 bases separating them. For the CDR3, the DNA is TGTGCCAGCAGCGTAACCGGGGGCCAAGAGACCCAGTACTTC. As protein: CASSVTGGQETQYF.

V is TRBV5-4 and J is TRBJ2-7, with 9 positions matching TRBD1. CDR3 length: 15 residues. V was pared by 0 bases and J by 4 bases, with 5 bases of the junction left unmatched. Germline V gives CDR1 SGHNT, CDR2 YYREEE (reference sequence). CDR3 in DNA: TGTGCCAGCAGCTTGGGATCTGGACAGGGGTACGAGCAGTACTTC. This codes for CASSLGSGQGYEQYF.

CDR3 bases: TGTGCCAGCAGTTCGTACCAGGGACAGAACTTCAAAAACATTCAGTACTTC. Protein: CASSSYQGQNFKNIQYF. The chain couples TRBV28 to TRBJ2-4; 7 bases map to TRBD1. Germline assignment: CDR1 MDHEN and CDR2 SYDVKM. The CDR3 runs to 17 residues. Unmatched junction bases numbered 12, after V lost 4 bases and J lost 3 bases.

The CDR3 region has the DNA TGTGCCAGTAGGGGACTAGCGGTAAATACGCAGTATTTT. Its translation is CASRGLAVNTQYF. The chain joins TRBV19 to TRBJ2-3; 11 bases line up with TRBD2. Germline CDR1 and CDR2: LNHDA and SQIVND (reference sequence). The CDR3 runs 13 residues. J gave up 7 bases and V 6 bases, and 3 bases lay outside the gene matches.

This clone was counted a few times. The rearrangement links TRBV5-4 to TRBJ2-1; no firm D call. Germline V gene lookup returns CDR1 SGHNT and CDR2 YYREEE (reference sequence). CDR3 length: 11 amino acids. V lost 2 bases, J lost 4 bases, and 1 base lay in between. The chain's CDR3 is CASSLYNEQFF. CDR3 in DNA: TGTGCCAGCAGCTTATACAATGAGCAGTTCTTC.

CDR3 DNA sequence: TGTGCCAGCAGTAGCAGACAGGGTCTCAATGAGCAGTTCTTC. This sequence encodes CASSSRQGLNEQFF. This chain links TRBV28 with TRBJ2-1; TRBD1 aligns across 7 bases. The CDR3 is 14 residues long. V trimming: 5 bases; J trimming: 6 bases; junction bases outside the gene matches: 7. CDR1 is MDHEN, CDR2 SYDVKM, per germline. The variable domain in full, with the rest retrieved from reference TRBV28 and TRBJ2-1, is DVKVTQSSRYLVKRTGEKVFLECVQDMDHENMFWYRQDPGLGLRLIYFSYDVKMKEKGDIPEGYSVSREKKERFSLILESASTNQTSMYLCASSSRQGLNEQFFGPGTRLTVL.

J is TRBJ2-7 and V is TRBV11-2, with unresolved D. The CDR3 consists of 15 residues. Germline lookup yields CDR1 SGHAT and CDR2 FQNNGV. Trimming pared 2 bases from V and 4 bases from J, leaving 15 bases between. The DNA of the CDR3 is TGTGCCAGCAGCTTAACGCAGACGGCAGCATACGAGCAGTACTTC. As protein: CASSLTQTAAYEQYF. Based on the CDR3 plus reference TRBV11-2 and TRBJ2-7, the full variable domain is EAGVAQSPRYKIIEKRQSVAFWCNPISGHATLYWYQQILGQGPKLLIQFQNNGVVDDSQLPKDRFSAERLKGVDSTLKIQPAKLEDSAVYLCASSLTQTAAYEQYFGPGTRLTVT.

The chain links TRBV6-5 to TRBJ1-2; TRBD1 is a possible D gene (5 bases). CDR1 is MNHEY, CDR2 SVGAGI, per germline. Trimming removed 4 bases at V and 6 bases at J, with 15 bases between. This CDR3 has 14 residues. The CDR3 DNA follows: TGTGCCAGCAGTTTATCCTTCAGGGATGATGGCTACACCTTC. Protein: CASSLSFRDDGYTF.

The chain links TRBV6-5 to TRBJ1-2; TRBD1 matches at 9 bases. Trimming took 7 bases from V and 10 from J; bases not matched to a gene: 13. The V gene's germline CDR1 is MNHEY and CDR2 SVGAGI. This CDR3 has 14 residues. CDR3 in DNA: TGTGCCAGCACCTCAATACAGGGGGCGGTTGTCTACACCTTC. Amino acids: CASTSIQGAVVYTF.

The chain joins TRBV27 to TRBJ2-2; 8 bases line up with TRBD1. The trim removed 7 bases at V and 6 bases at J, leaving 10 bases unmatched. The CDR3 consists of 15 residues. Looked up from germline, CDR1 is MNHEY and CDR2 is SMNVEV (reference sequence). For the CDR3, the DNA is TGTGCCAGCACAATCAGGGGGCTTGGATCCGGGGAGCTGTTTTTT. Protein: CASTIRGLGSGELFF.

The chain carries TRBV18 and TRBJ1-1; D is possibly TRBD1 (6 bases). The CDR3 loop spans 15 amino acids. The germline V gene encodes CDR1 KGHSH and CDR2 LQKENI. V lost 3 bases and J 1 base, leaving 12 bases between the germline ends. In nucleotides, the CDR3 is TGTGCCAGCTCACCGCAACAGGGCCAGAACACTGAAGCTTTCTTT. Translation: CASSPQQGQNTEAFF.

The V call is TRBV11-2, the J call TRBJ2-2; D is perhaps TRBD2 (5 bases). Germline values: CDR1 SGHAT, CDR2 FQNNGV. There are 17 residues in the CDR3. Trimming shortened V by 5 bases and J by 5 bases, and 21 bases separated the two germline ends. CDR3 in DNA: TGTGCCAGCAGCCCCGTAACGCCGCTAGCCGCTACCGGGGAGCTGTTTTTT. Translation: CASSPVTPLAATGELFF. Full variable domain (rest looked up from reference TRBV11-2 and TRBJ2-2): EAGVAQSPRYKIIEKRQSVAFWCNPISGHATLYWYQQILGQGPKLLIQFQNNGVVDDSQLPKDRFSAERLKGVDSTLKIQPAKLEDSAVYLCASSPVTPLAATGELFFGEGSRLTVL.

V is TRBV3-1 (or the pseudogene TRBV3-2) and J is TRBJ1-4; 8 positions agree with TRBD1. The germline CDR1 and CDR2 sequences are LGHDT and YNNKEL (reference sequence). The CDR3 sequence is 15 residues long. The V gene end was trimmed by 4 bases and the J gene end by 6 bases; junction bases not matched to a gene: 7. The CDR3 region is CASSRQGAGDEKLFF. The CDR3 DNA reads TGTGCCAGCAGCCGCCAGGGGGCAGGGGATGAAAAACTGTTTTTT.

This chain links TRBV28 with TRBJ1-5, with D possibly matching TRBD1 (6 bases). The germline CDR1 and CDR2 sequences are MDHEN and SYDVKM. This CDR3 is 15 amino acids long. V was shortened by 5 bases and J by 7 bases, with 18 bases between the two germline ends. CDR3 sequence: CASSQQRPGEQPQHF. DNA of the CDR3: TGTGCCAGCAGTCAACAGAGGCCAGGGGAACAGCCCCAGCATTTT.

V and J are TRBV10-3 and TRBJ1-5, with D unclear. V lost 4 bases to trimming and J lost 2 bases, with 12 bases between them. The V gene's germline CDR1 is ENHRY and CDR2 SYGVKD. There are 15 residues in the CDR3. In nucleotides, the CDR3 is TGTGCCATCAGTGCTTCAGTACCTGGCAATCAGCCCCAGCATTTT. Its protein is CAISASVPGNQPQHF.

The chain combines TRBV6-5 with TRBJ2-4; D perhaps matches TRBD2 (5 bases). The CDR3 runs 16 residues. Germline CDR1 MNHEY, CDR2 SVGAGI. Trimming cost V 4 bases and J 2 bases, with 15 bases left between them. CDR3 sequence: CASSSALRGTKNIQYF. CDR3 nucleotides: TGTGCCAGCAGTTCGGCTTTACGGGGTACCAAAAACATTCAGTACTTC.

This chain uses TRBV28 with TRBJ1-6; D not resolved. CDR3 length: 16 amino acids. The V end was cut by 4 bases, the J end by 4 bases, with 14 bases between. The germline gives CDR1 MDHEN, CDR2 SYDVKM. The CDR3 reads CASSSPGSFYNSPLHF. CDR3 nucleotide sequence: TGTGCCAGCAGTTCCCCGGGGTCGTTTTATAATTCACCCCTCCACTTT.

This sequence joins TRBV3-1 (or the pseudogene TRBV3-2) and TRBJ2-1; D possibly matches TRBD1 or TRBD2 (6 bases each). The CDR3 runs 15 residues. Germline V CDR1 and CDR2: LGHDT, YNNKEL (reference sequence). The V gene lost 4 bases and the J gene lost 5 bases, with 15 bases spanning the gap. DNA for the CDR3: TGTGCCAGCAGCCTTTTACGGGGGCTTAACAATGAGCAGTTCTTC. Residues: CASSLLRGLNNEQFF.

This clone was found once. This chain uses TRBV4-2 with TRBJ2-1; D is undetermined. Germline V gene data show CDR1 as LGHNA and CDR2 as YNFKEQ. V dropped 7 bases and J dropped 8 bases, with 18 bases sitting between them. The CDR3 consists of 14 residues. The CDR3: CASTDLPLSDEQFF. CDR3 coding DNA: TGTGCCAGCACTGACTTACCCTTGTCCGATGAGCAGTTCTTC.

There are a few counts of this clone. CDR3 sequence: CASGRIDTEAFF. In DNA form, the CDR3 reads TGTGCCAGCGGACGCATAGACACTGAAGCTTTCTTT. V and J are TRBV7-9 and TRBJ1-1; D call uncertain. The CDR3 has 12 residues. Germline V gene sequence: CDR1 SEHNR, CDR2 FQNEAQ (reference sequence). Trimming pared 8 bases from V and 3 bases from J, leaving 10 bases between.

The chain uses TRBV19 and TRBJ2-1; 8 bases map to TRBD2. The germline gives CDR1 LNHDA, CDR2 SQIVND (reference sequence). This CDR3 has 14 residues. The J segment lost 5 bases and the V segment lost 11 bases, leaving 11 bases of the junction unmatched. Written as DNA, the CDR3 is TGTGCCGGTCGATTGACTAGCGACCACAATGAGCAGTTCTTC. Translating it yields CAGRLTSDHNEQFF.

V gene TRBV5-4 combines with J gene TRBJ2-5; either TRBD1 or TRBD2 may fit D (5 bases each). V gave up 0 bases and J gave up 5 bases, with 14 bases separating them. The CDR3 contains 15 residues. CDR1 SGHNT and CDR2 YYREEE come from the germline V gene (reference sequence). CDR3 nucleotides: TGTGCCAGCAGCTTGGCCCAGGGAGTTTCGGAGACCCAGTACTTC. Translation: CASSLAQGVSETQYF.